The 29 T cell receptor beta chains below come from one sample, sequenced in a study of T cell responses to AZD1222 COVID-19 vaccine. Generated by immunoSEQ multiplex PCR, the TCRdb table keeps only in-frame clones and is missing some. The repertoire holds 100,000 to 150,000 clones, approximately 90% seen once, with 1.1% in the top ten. This specimen consisted of peripheral blood, obtained on day 0 of AZD1222 vaccination. These receptors were taken from an adult in good health.

V usage is TRBV11-2 and J usage is TRBJ1-5, with D hard to call. The CDR3 extends over 13 amino acids. Looked up from germline, CDR1 is SGHAT and CDR2 is FQNNGV. Trimming pared 5 bases from V and 9 bases from J, leaving 14 bases between. In DNA form, the CDR3 reads TGTGCCAGCAGCCTAAGTGGCAATTCGCCCCAGCATTTT. This sequence encodes CASSLSGNSPQHF. The full variable domain, rest sourced from reference TRBV11-2 and TRBJ1-5, is EAGVAQSPRYKIIEKRQSVAFWCNPISGHATLYWYQQILGQGPKLLIQFQNNGVVDDSQLPKDRFSAERLKGVDSTLKIQPAKLEDSAVYLCASSLSGNSPQHFGDGTRLSIL.

The V call is TRBV5-1, the J call TRBJ2-3; no clear D gene. Germline lookup yields CDR1 SGHRS and CDR2 YFSETQ. The CDR3 length is 16 residues. V lost 1 base to trimming and J lost 1 base, with 13 bases between them. The CDR3, as DNA: TGCGCCAGCAGCTTGAGCTGGGTAGTAGGCACAGATACGCAGTATTTT. Its translation: CASSLSWVVGTDTQYF.

The chain combines TRBV12-3 or TRBV12-4 with TRBJ2-1; D unresolved. The CDR3 runs 12 residues. With 5 bases removed from V and 10 bases from J, the gap between germline ends came to 12 bases. The CDR3 DNA is TGTGCCAGCAGTCCCACGTACCCCGAGCAGTTCTTC. Protein: CASSPTYPEQFF.

The chain recombines TRBV3-1 (or the pseudogene TRBV3-2) with TRBJ2-5; D is ambiguous. The CDR3 is made up of 16 amino acids. V was pared by 1 base and J by 0 bases, with 12 bases between. Germline V gene lookup returns CDR1 LGHDT and CDR2 YNNKEL (reference sequence). DNA for the CDR3: TGTGCCAGCAGCCAAGGACCATGGGCCCACCAAGAGACCCAGTACTTC. Protein: CASSQGPWAHQETQYF.

CDR3 in amino acids: CASSQTPGLAGYTQYF. The CDR3 DNA is TGTGCCAGCAGCCAAACGCCCGGACTAGCGGGATATACGCAGTATTTT. This chain joins TRBV4-2 and TRBJ2-3, with 12 bases fitting TRBD2. The CDR3 is made up of 16 amino acids. CDR1 and CDR2 from the germline V gene are LGHNA and YNFKEQ. J lost 7 bases, V lost 2 bases, and 7 bases had no gene match.

The chain is built from TRBV28 and TRBJ2-7; D remains unclear. Trimming shortened V by 1 base and J by 3 bases, and 19 bases separated the two germline ends. There are 17 residues in the CDR3. Germline-derived CDR1 and CDR2 are MDHEN and SYDVKM. The CDR3 DNA follows: TGTGCCAGCAGTTTATCCCGCCCGGACCCACCAGTCTACGAGCAGTACTTC. Protein product: CASSLSRPDPPVYEQYF.

This clone appeared once. The genes are TRBV18 and TRBJ1-1; 7 bases align to TRBD1. V gave up 4 bases and J gave up 0 bases; unmatched junction bases: 8. There are 16 residues in the CDR3. Germline CDR1 KGHSH, CDR2 LQKENI. The CDR3: CASSLTTGLMNTEAFF. The CDR3 DNA reads as TGTGCCAGCTCACTTACGACAGGGCTAATGAACACTGAAGCTTTCTTT.

About this clone itself: The same CDR3 is also encoded by other DNA sequences in this sample. The rearrangement joins TRBV9 to TRBJ2-5; D unresolved. There are 11 residues in the CDR3. The V gene's germline CDR1 is SGDLS and CDR2 YYNGEE. V lost 4 bases to trimming and J lost 5 bases, with 6 bases between them. In DNA form, the CDR3 reads TGTGCCAGCAGCTCCCAGGAGACCCAGTACTTC. Amino acids: CASSSQETQYF. The whole variable domain, filled in from reference TRBV9 and TRBJ2-5, reads DSGVTQTPKHLITATGQRVTLRCSPRSGDLSVYWYQQSLDQGLQFLIQYYNGEERAKGNILERFSAQQFPDLHSELNLSSLELGDSALYFCASSSQETQYFGPGTRLLVL.

DNA for the CDR3: TGTGCCAGCAGCTTAGAGACACAACCGGCCTACGAGCAGTACTTC. Translating gives CASSLETQPAYEQYF. The J gene is TRBJ2-7, the V gene TRBV11-2; no definite D call. This CDR3 region has 15 residues. Germline CDR1 is SGHAT and CDR2 is FQNNGV. V was cut by 0 bases and J by 2 bases, with 11 bases left in between.

CDR3 sequence (DNA): TGTGCCAGCAGCTGGGGCGGGCGGGAGATATACAATGAGCAGTTCTTC. Its translation: CASSWGGREIYNEQFF. This chain uses TRBV11-1 with TRBJ2-1; 7 bases are shared with TRBD2. From germline, CDR1 is SGHAT and CDR2 FQDESV (reference sequence). V trimming: 4 bases; J trimming: 4 bases; junction bases outside the gene matches: 10. The CDR3 loop spans 16 amino acids.

The V gene is TRBV28, the J gene TRBJ2-5; D may be TRBD1 (5 bases). Trimming removed 5 bases at V and 2 bases at J, with 27 bases between. The CDR3 runs to 19 residues. CDR1 and CDR2 (germline): MDHEN, SYDVKM. CDR3 in DNA: TGTGCCAGCAGTCCCTTATACCCCGGACATCCGTCAACACAAGAGACCCAGTACTTC. This sequence encodes CASSPLYPGHPSTQETQYF.

The chain couples TRBV27 to TRBJ2-3, with unresolved D. Germline V gene lookup returns CDR1 MNHEY and CDR2 SMNVEV (reference sequence). CDR3 length: 13 amino acids. The V end was cut by 5 bases, the J end by 2 bases, with 8 bases between. In DNA form, the CDR3 reads TGTGCCAGCAGTCCCCCGAACACAGATACGCAGTATTTT. Translation gives CASSPPNTDTQYF.

The rearrangement links TRBV12-3 or TRBV12-4 to TRBJ1-1; D gene uncertain. Trimming shortened V by 6 bases and J by 1 base, and 9 bases separated the two germline ends. The CDR3 length is 13 residues. In DNA, the CDR3 is TGTGCCAGCAGGATGAGAGAGAACACTGAAGCTTTCTTT. It is translated as CASRMRENTEAFF.

Here the CDR3 DNA reads TGTGCCAGCAGTTTACTTTTAGGCAATCAGCCCCAGCATTTT. As protein: CASSLLLGNQPQHF. The chain links TRBV28 to TRBJ1-5; D is unresolved. CDR1 MDHEN and CDR2 SYDVKM come from the germline V gene. Trimming took off 2 bases at V and 2 bases at J, with 7 bases between the two ends. CDR3 size: 14 residues.

The chain employs TRBV6-5 and TRBJ2-3, with TRBD2 identical over 8 bases. After removal of 9 bases from V and 0 bases from J, the junction contained 5 bases not matched to a gene. Looked up from germline, CDR1 is MNHEY and CDR2 is SVGAGI. The CDR3 is made up of 14 amino acids. The CDR3 region is CASRGGTSTDTQYF. For the CDR3, the DNA is TGTGCCAGTCGGGGGGGAACGAGCACAGATACGCAGTATTTT.

The chain uses TRBV18 and TRBJ2-5, with D perhaps TRBD1 (6 bases). Germline CDR1 and CDR2: KGHSH and LQKENI. The length of the CDR3 is 14 residues. V was trimmed by 2 bases and J by 3 bases, leaving 10 bases between them. The CDR3 spells CASSPTGFEETQYF. CDR3 coding DNA: TGTGCCAGCTCACCAACAGGGTTCGAAGAGACCCAGTACTTC.

The chain links TRBV3-1 (or the pseudogene TRBV3-2) to TRBJ1-1; possibly TRBD1 for D (5 bases). The V end was cut by 0 bases, the J end by 11 bases, with 13 bases between. CDR3 length equals 13 residues. Germline loops: CDR1 LGHDT, CDR2 YNNKEL (reference sequence). This CDR3 is CASSQDLGADAFF. The CDR3 nucleotides read TGTGCCAGCAGCCAAGACCTCGGGGCAGACGCTTTCTTT.

CDR3 in amino acids: CASSLARGISGNTIYF. The CDR3 DNA sequence: TGTGCCAGCAGCTTAGCGCGGGGGATCTCTGGAAACACCATATATTTT. This chain connects TRBV7-9 to TRBJ1-3; weak D call: TRBD1 (5 bases). V was trimmed by 0 bases and J by 0 bases, leaving 9 bases between them. Germline CDR1 reads SEHNR; CDR2 reads FQNEAQ (reference sequence). The CDR3 covers 16 residues.

The rearrangement joins TRBV2 to TRBJ2-5, with TRBD2 matching 7 bases. CDR1 and CDR2 from the germline V gene are SNHLY and FYNNEI. There are 9 residues in the CDR3. V shed 9 bases, J shed 13 bases, and the junction held 5 bases outside the gene matches. The CDR3, as DNA: TGTGCCAGGGGAGGGGCCCGGTACTTC. Its protein is CARGGARYF.

This clone is classed as medium-sized. In DNA, the CDR3 is TGTGCCAGCAGCCAAGAAGGGACTAGCTCCTACAATGAGCAGTTCTTC. The encoded protein is CASSQEGTSSYNEQFF. V is TRBV4-2 and J is TRBJ2-1; TRBD2 aligns across 8 bases. CDR3 length equals 16 residues. With 0 bases clipped from V and 0 bases from J, the junction kept 1 base outside the gene matches. From germline, CDR1 is LGHNA and CDR2 YNFKEQ.

J is TRBJ1-2 and V is TRBV4-1, with D hard to call. V lost 1 base and J lost 1, with 13 bases in between. CDR3 size: 16 residues. Germline CDR1 is MGHRA and CDR2 is YSYEKL. CDR3 loop: CASSQGVGRFNYGYTF. The CDR3 region has the DNA TGCGCCAGCAGCCAAGGGGTGGGCAGATTTAACTATGGCTACACCTTC.

This chain links TRBV5-1 with TRBJ2-1; D may be TRBD2 (6 bases). Trimming shortened V by 3 bases and J by 7 bases, and 20 bases separated the two germline ends. This CDR3 comprises 16 residues. Germline-derived CDR1 and CDR2 are SGHRS and YFSETQ. The CDR3: CASSWKPSASGNEQFF. CDR3 DNA sequence: TGCGCCAGCAGCTGGAAGCCTAGCGCCTCGGGGAATGAGCAGTTCTTC.

This clone appeared a few times. The sample has other DNA sequences that encode this CDR3 too. V is TRBV5-1 and J is TRBJ1-1; maybe TRBD1 (5 bases). V lost 3 bases and J 2 bases, leaving 11 bases between the germline ends. CDR1 and CDR2 (germline): SGHRS, YFSETQ. This CDR3 has 14 amino acids. CDR3 nucleotides: TGCGCCAGCAGCTCCGGACAACCTAACACTGAAGCTTTCTTT. This encodes CASSSGQPNTEAFF.

J is TRBJ1-2 and V is TRBV19; 8 bases match TRBD1. Germline V gene lookup returns CDR1 LNHDA and CDR2 SQIVND (reference sequence). V lost 2 bases to trimming and J lost 4 bases; unmatched junction nucleotides: 12. This CDR3 comprises 17 residues. The CDR3 DNA sequence: TGTGCCAGTAGTATATCCAACGGGGGCAGGGGGCCCTATGGCTACACCTTC. Protein: CASSISNGGRGPYGYTF.

As DNA, the CDR3 is TGTGCCAGTAGTCTAAGAAGGGGGAACACTGAAGCTTTCTTT. Translating gives CASSLRRGNTEAFF. This chain uses TRBV19 with TRBJ1-1, with D possibly being TRBD1 (5 bases). The V end lost 5 bases, the J end lost 1 base, and 11 bases lay between the germline ends. Germline loops: CDR1 LNHDA, CDR2 SQIVND (reference sequence). CDR3 size: 14 residues. Full variable domain (outside the CDR3, taken from reference TRBV19 and TRBJ1-1): DGGITQSPKYLFRKEGQNVTLSCEQNLNHDAMYWYRQDPGQGLRLIYYSQIVNDFQKGDIAEGYSVSREKKESFPLTVTSAQKNPTAFYLCASSLRRGNTEAFFGQGTRLTVV.

The rearrangement links TRBV28 to TRBJ2-7, with TRBD2 matching over 12 bases. The V gene end was trimmed by 4 bases and the J gene end by 2 bases; junction bases not matched to a gene: 15. Germline V lookup: CDR1 MDHEN, CDR2 SYDVKM. The CDR3 is 19 residues long. The CDR3 DNA reads TGTGCCAGCAGTTCTAAACTGACTAGCGGGAGTCCTATCCCCTACGAGCAGTACTTC. It yields the protein CASSSKLTSGSPIPYEQYF.

The chain links TRBV23-1 to TRBJ1-5; 11 bases fit TRBD1. TRBV23-1 falls under the ORF class, with uncertain function. The CDR3 has 16 amino acids. With V trimmed by 0 bases and J by 7 bases, 5 bases remained unmatched. The CDR3 region has the DNA TGCGCCAGCAGTCAATCGTGGACAGGGGGCCACCAGCCCCAGCATTTT. Translated, it gives CASSQSWTGGHQPQHF.

This clone was seen just once. The chain links TRBV5-6 to TRBJ1-2, with unresolved D. This CDR3 spans 14 amino acids. CDR1 SGHDT and CDR2 YYEEEE come from the germline V gene. The V end was cut by 0 bases, the J end by 4 bases, with 10 bases between. The CDR3 nucleotides read TGTGCCAGCAGCTTGGATGGCGTTGTCTATGGCTACACCTTC. This translates into CASSLDGVVYGYTF.

This clone was detected only once. V is TRBV5-1 and J is TRBJ1-1; TRBD1 agrees at 7 bases. The CDR3 has 15 residues. V shed 2 bases and J 1 base; nucleotides not matched to a gene: 5. Germline CDR1 SGHRS, CDR2 YFSETQ. As DNA, the CDR3 is TGCGCCAGCAGCTTACAGGGGCCTCCGAACACTGAAGCTTTCTTT. Residues: CASSLQGPPNTEAFF.